What follows are 4 T cell receptor beta chains derived from one specimen sequenced in a study of CD8 T cells in ankylosing spondylitis. From the 5' RACE reads, TCRdb called clonotypes with MiXCR, one entry per CDR3 protein. The sample includes about 220,000 distinct CDR3 sequences, around 25% of them seen just once. Sequencing used blood, either unsorted or a sorted T cell fraction (not recorded which). These receptor sequences come from a male donor with ankylosing spondylitis or in good health (not recorded which).

This clonotype was detected a few times. This chain uses TRBV20-1 with TRBJ2-7, with a possible D match to TRBD2 (5 bases). V was trimmed by 3 bases and J by 5 bases, leaving 14 bases between them. The CDR3 consists of 13 residues. In germline, CDR1 is DFQATT, CDR2 SNEGSKA (reference sequence). The DNA for the CDR3 is TGCAGTGCTAGCCGGGGTGAAATCGACGAGCAGTACTTC. As protein: CSASRGEIDEQYF.

The chain links TRBV7-8 to TRBJ1-5; D is unclear. Trimming removed 1 base at V and 3 bases at J, with 16 bases between. The CDR3 sequence is 17 residues long. Per the germline V gene, CDR1 is SGHVS and CDR2 is FQNEAQ. CDR3 protein: CASSLDAFRVDNQPQHF. DNA of the CDR3: TGTGCCAGCAGCTTAGACGCATTTCGGGTCGACAATCAGCCCCAGCATTTT.

Many counts were recorded for this clonotype. The chain joins TRBV9 to TRBJ2-7; D unclear. The CDR3 is 15 residues long. With 6 bases removed from V and 2 bases from J, the gap between germline ends came to 18 bases. CDR1 and CDR2 from the germline V gene are SGDLS and YYNGEE. CDR3 nucleotides: TGTGCCAGCATCCCTTCCCGGCGACCCGCCTACGAGCAGTACTTC. It specifies CASIPSRRPAYEQYF.

There are many counts of this clonotype. This chain uses TRBV28 with TRBJ2-7; D possibly uses TRBD1 or TRBD2 (5 bases each). Trimming shortened V by 1 base and J by 2 bases, and 9 bases separated the two germline ends. This CDR3 region has 14 residues. The germline CDR1 and CDR2 sequences are MDHEN and SYDVKM. CDR3 region: CASSLLGRAYEQYF. In nucleotides, the CDR3 is TGTGCCAGCAGTTTATTGGGACGGGCCTACGAGCAGTACTTC.